This T cell receptor (beta chain) is drawn from a study of B cell selection in AIRE deficiency. Notes on the study in general: Shared Treg sequences had shorter CDR3s, biased toward rearrangements with few non-templated insertions.

Conventional CD4 T cells were sorted as CD4+CD127+ cells. CDR1 is MRHNA and CDR2 is SNTAGT in the germline V gene. The CDR3 is made up of 12 amino acids. V was cut by 0 bases and J by 7 bases, with 5 bases left in between. In the case of this clone: The antigen is not known.

Original handling: Pooled conventional T cells gave about 11x10^4 patient and 130,000 to 150,000 donor TCRbeta sequences. Some clones are missing from TCRdb's copy, which holds only in-frame ones; the method was immunoSEQ multiplex PCR. V, J and clone size derive from that table, while D and trimming were established from the DNA sequence. This sample has under 25,000 clones, with around 97% found just once. Input material: conventional CD4+ T cells sorted from PBMCs. This sequence joins TRBV6-4 and TRBJ2-3; unclear D gene. The receptor was derived from a human donor with AIRE deficiency. The CDR3 spells CASSDSSYTQYF. In nucleotides, the CDR3 is TGTGCCAGCAGTGACTCGTCATATACGCAGTATTTT.